These 32 T cell receptor beta chains originate from one sample sequenced in a study of blood T cell repertoires in COVID-19. Here immunoSEQ multiplex PCR was the method, and the copy in TCRdb shows in-frame clones only, minus some. The sample includes fewer than 200,000 clones, approximately 82% of them seen just once. Sequences were obtained from peripheral blood. All receptors come from an elderly woman with acute or convalescent COVID-19.

This sequence joins TRBV5-4 and TRBJ1-1; D ambiguous. V was clipped by 3 bases and J by 0 bases, with 9 bases between them. Per the germline V gene, CDR1 is SGHNT and CDR2 is YYREEE (reference sequence). There are 14 residues in the CDR3. CDR3 bases: TGTGCCAGCAGCTCGACGACTGTGAACACTGAAGCTTTCTTT. As protein: CASSSTTVNTEAFF.

V is TRBV19 and J is TRBJ1-1; tentative D call: TRBD1 (6 bases). This CDR3 comprises 15 residues. Trimming shortened V by 0 bases and J by 5 bases, and 13 bases separated the two germline ends. Germline loops: CDR1 LNHDA, CDR2 SQIVND (reference sequence). This CDR3 reads CASSIERGQGTEAFF. CDR3 sequence (DNA): TGTGCCAGTAGTATAGAGAGGGGCCAGGGGACTGAAGCTTTCTTT.

The V gene is TRBV6-5, the J gene TRBJ1-6, with D hard to call. V shed 8 bases and J shed 10 bases, with 21 bases lying between them. CDR3 length equals 15 residues. The V gene's germline CDR1 is MNHEY and CDR2 SVGAGI. Written as DNA, the CDR3 is TGTGCCAGCTGCCTTAAGTCCCCCGGGGAATCACCCCTCCACTTT. This gives the protein CASCLKSPGESPLHF.

The chain recombines TRBV4-3 with TRBJ2-1, with 9 positions matching TRBD2. CDR3 size: 17 residues. In germline, CDR1 is LGHNA, CDR2 YSLEER. With V trimmed by 0 bases and J by 2 bases, 5 bases remained unmatched. This chain's CDR3 is CASSQDRGGRAYNEQFF. The CDR3 nucleotides are TGCGCCAGCAGCCAAGATCGGGGCGGGAGGGCCTACAATGAGCAGTTCTTC.

The chain is built from TRBV11-2 and TRBJ2-7; 7 nucleotides agree with TRBD2. Germline assignment: CDR1 SGHAT and CDR2 FQNNGV. This CDR3 has 14 residues. The V gene end was trimmed by 2 bases and the J gene end by 3 bases; junction bases not matched to a gene: 4. CDR3 loop: CASSLSSGIYEQYF. The DNA for the CDR3 is TGTGCCAGCAGCTTATCTAGCGGTATCTACGAGCAGTACTTC.

This clone was detected a few times. DNA of the CDR3: TGTGCCAGCAGCTTGCAGGGGGATGAGCAGTTCTTC. This sequence encodes CASSLQGDEQFF. The chain is built from TRBV5-4 and TRBJ2-1; 7 bases map to TRBD1. V was clipped by 1 base and J by 8 bases; unmatched bases: 0. Germline V gene lookup returns CDR1 SGHNT and CDR2 YYREEE (reference sequence). This CDR3 is 12 amino acids long.

The chain has TRBV18 and TRBJ2-3; 14 nucleotides match TRBD2. J was trimmed by 1 base and V by 4 bases; bases with no gene match: 4. This CDR3 has 17 residues. Germline V gene lookup returns CDR1 KGHSH and CDR2 LQKENI. CDR3 protein: CASSRLAGGPGTDTQYF. CDR3 DNA sequence: TGTGCCAGCTCACGACTAGCGGGAGGGCCGGGCACAGATACGCAGTATTTT.

This chain's CDR3 is CASSFRDRVNSPLHF. The CDR3 nucleotides read TGTGCCAGCAGCTTTAGGGACAGGGTCAACTCACCCCTCCACTTT. The chain carries TRBV7-2 and TRBJ1-6; TRBD1 aligns across 9 bases. J gave up 10 bases and V 3 bases, and 7 bases lay outside the gene matches. This CDR3 has 15 residues. The germline gives CDR1 SGHTA, CDR2 FQGNSA.

V and J are TRBV7-9 and TRBJ2-5, with TRBD2 identical over 8 bases. This CDR3 spans 15 amino acids. CDR1 is SEHNR and CDR2 is FQNEAQ in the germline V gene (reference sequence). V dropped 6 bases and J dropped 2; count of bases not matched to a gene: 8. The CDR3 DNA follows: TGTGCCAGCAGACCTACTAGCGGCCCACAAGAGACCCAGTACTTC. Its protein is CASRPTSGPQETQYF.

The chain carries TRBV19 and TRBJ1-3; TRBD1 matches at 7 bases. The CDR3 is 14 amino acids. The V and J ends lost 9 bases and 4 bases, in that order; junction bases with no gene match: 9. The germline gives CDR1 LNHDA, CDR2 SQIVND (reference sequence). The CDR3 reads CASQRQGPGNTIYF. CDR3 in DNA: TGTGCCAGCCAACGACAGGGACCGGGAAACACCATATATTTT.

V usage is TRBV5-1 and J usage is TRBJ1-1; 7 bases line up with TRBD1. CDR1 SGHRS and CDR2 YFSETQ come from the germline V gene. This CDR3 has 14 residues. Unmatched junction bases numbered 8, after V lost 4 bases and J lost 5 bases. CDR3 coding DNA: TGCGCCAGCAGCCCCGTCCTCAGGGGGACTGAAGCTTTCTTT. Translating it yields CASSPVLRGTEAFF. The entire variable domain, with the rest obtained from reference TRBV5-1 and TRBJ1-1, is as follows: KAGVTQTPRYLIKTRGQQVTLSCSPISGHRSVSWYQQTPGQGLQFLFEYFSETQRNKGNFPGRFSGRQFSNSRSEMNVSTLELGDSALYLCASSPVLRGTEAFFGQGTRLTVV.

This rearrangement joins TRBV11-3 to TRBJ2-1; 11 nucleotides align to TRBD2. The V and J ends lost 6 bases and 10 bases, in that order; junction bases with no gene match: 11. CDR1 and CDR2 from the germline V gene are SGHNT and YENEEA. This CDR3 spans 15 amino acids. In DNA, the CDR3 is TGTGCCAGCAGTTCCTCGGGGACTAGCGGAAGGGAGCAGTTCTTC. Its protein is CASSSSGTSGREQFF.

J is TRBJ1-1 and V is TRBV23-1, with TRBD1 identical over 7 bases. TRBV23-1 is labeled an ORF, and its function is uncertain. The trim removed 4 bases at V and 0 bases at J, leaving 5 bases unmatched. There are 15 residues in the CDR3. The CDR3 nucleotides are TGCGCCAGCAGTCCAACACAGGGGTTGAACACTGAAGCTTTCTTT. This codes for CASSPTQGLNTEAFF.

This clone was recorded a few times. The chain carries TRBV7-6 and TRBJ2-1; 9 nucleotides agree with TRBD2. V dropped 4 bases and J dropped 9; count of bases not matched to a gene: 13. CDR1 and CDR2 (germline): SGHVS, FNYEAQ. CDR3 length equals 16 residues. This CDR3 reads CASSYLGSGSGSEQFF. The CDR3 DNA sequence: TGTGCCAGCAGCTACTTGGGTAGCGGGAGTGGAAGTGAGCAGTTCTTC. The full variable domain, rest sourced from reference TRBV7-6 and TRBJ2-1, is GAGVSQSPRYKVTKRGQDVALRCDPISGHVSLYWYRQALGQGPEFLTYFNYEAQQDKSGLPNDRFSAERPEGSISTLTIQRTEQRDSAMYRCASSYLGSGSGSEQFFGPGTRLTVL.

This clone has a handful of counts. The chain employs TRBV15 and TRBJ2-2; D might be TRBD2 (6 bases). V lost 1 base and J 4 bases, leaving 10 bases between the germline ends. Germline CDR1 is LNHNV and CDR2 is YYDKDF (reference sequence). The length of the CDR3 is 15 residues. The CDR3 region has the DNA TGTGCCACCAGCAGAGCGGGAGAGGGCACCGGGGAGCTGTTTTTT. This codes for CATSRAGEGTGELFF.

This chain links TRBV4-3 with TRBJ2-7, with TRBD1 matching 7 bases. CDR1 and CDR2 from the germline V gene are LGHNA and YSLEER. The CDR3 length is 15 residues. V shed 0 bases, J shed 3 bases, and the junction held 5 bases outside the gene matches. This chain's CDR3 is CASSQEGQPVYEQYF. The CDR3 coding sequence is TGCGCCAGCAGCCAAGAGGGACAGCCAGTCTACGAGCAGTACTTC.

V is TRBV6-5 and J is TRBJ1-2, with 9 nucleotides matching TRBD1. This CDR3 region has 13 residues. V lost 2 bases, J lost 7 bases, and 2 bases stayed unmatched. Germline values: CDR1 MNHEY, CDR2 SVGAGI. The chain's CDR3 is CASSYTGGRGYTF. The CDR3 nucleotides read TGTGCCAGCAGTTACACAGGGGGCCGTGGCTACACCTTC.

The chain combines TRBV3-1 (or the pseudogene TRBV3-2) with TRBJ2-1, with 9 bases matching TRBD2. Germline lookup yields CDR1 LGHDT and CDR2 YNNKEL (reference sequence). The ends lost 4 bases at V and 6 bases at J; junction bases unmatched: 10. The CDR3 covers 16 residues. The chain's CDR3 is CASSRGLATGGNEQFF. The CDR3, as DNA: TGTGCCAGCAGCCGGGGACTAGCCACCGGCGGCAATGAGCAGTTCTTC.

This clone appeared a few times. This chain connects TRBV6-1 to TRBJ2-7; 8 bases fit TRBD2. The CDR3 is 14 amino acids. With V trimmed by 3 bases and J by 2 bases, 3 bases remained unmatched. CDR1 is MNHNS, CDR2 SASEGT, per germline. CDR3 coding DNA: TGTGCCAGCAGTGAGCCGGGACTAGCCTACGAGCAGTACTTC. This gives the protein CASSEPGLAYEQYF.

The chain combines TRBV7-9 with TRBJ2-5; TRBD1 matches 11 bases. This CDR3 region has 16 residues. With 4 bases clipped from V and 7 bases from J, the junction kept 11 bases outside the gene matches. Germline assignment: CDR1 SEHNR and CDR2 FQNEAQ (reference sequence). The CDR3 protein is CASSSPGQGAMGTQYF. In DNA form, the CDR3 reads TGTGCCAGCAGCTCCCCCGGACAGGGGGCGATGGGGACCCAGTACTTC.

The CDR3 DNA reads as TGTGCCAGTACCCCAGGGAGGAAAAGAGGGGAGCAGTACTTC. Encoded protein: CASTPGRKRGEQYF. The chain has TRBV19 and TRBJ2-7, with D possibly being TRBD2 (6 bases). The ends were cut back, 7 bases at V and 7 bases at J, with 20 bases in the middle. The CDR3 is 14 amino acids. Germline loops: CDR1 LNHDA, CDR2 SQIVND (reference sequence).

In DNA form, the CDR3 reads TGTGCCAGCAGTGATTGGGAGCAGCCCCAGCATTTT. This encodes CASSDWEQPQHF. The genes are TRBV2 and TRBJ1-5, with unresolved D. V lost 3 bases to trimming and J lost 7 bases, with 7 bases between them. The CDR3 has 12 amino acids. Per germline, CDR1 SNHLY and CDR2 FYNNEI.

This clone turned up a few times. CDR3 nucleotides: TGTGCCAGCTCACCAACAGGGCTAACATCTGGGGCCAACGTCCTGACTTTC. Translation: CASSPTGLTSGANVLTF. The rearrangement links TRBV18 to TRBJ2-6; tentative D call: TRBD1 (6 bases). V lost 2 bases, J lost 1 base, and 12 bases lay in between. The germline V gene encodes CDR1 KGHSH and CDR2 LQKENI. This CDR3 comprises 17 residues.

The J gene is TRBJ1-1, the V gene TRBV7-9; D is ambiguous. The CDR3 spans 14 residues. Germline CDR1 reads SEHNR; CDR2 reads FQNEAQ (reference sequence). V gave up 5 bases and J gave up 1 base, with 11 bases separating them. DNA of the CDR3: TGTGCCAGCAGCCCCCAGGTCACGAACACTGAAGCTTTCTTT. It codes for CASSPQVTNTEAFF.

In this sample, this clone turned up once. The V gene is TRBV19, the J gene TRBJ1-2, with D uncertain. Germline loops: CDR1 LNHDA, CDR2 SQIVND (reference sequence). V was pared by 5 bases and J by 4 bases, with 20 bases between. The CDR3 is made up of 16 amino acids. CDR3 sequence (DNA): TGTGCCAGTAGTTCCGTAGGAGCCAGCGCTACCTATGGCTACACCTTC. This translates into CASSSVGASATYGYTF.

The chain combines TRBV9 with TRBJ2-1; 11 positions match TRBD1. Germline-derived CDR1 and CDR2 are SGDLS and YYNGEE. The junction had 6 bases not matched to a gene; V was cut back by 8 bases and J by 2 bases. The length of the CDR3 is 15 residues. In DNA form, the CDR3 reads TGTGCCAGTTCGCCGGGACAGGGGGCCTACAATGAGCAGTTCTTC. Amino acid sequence: CASSPGQGAYNEQFF.

This clone appeared once. This chain links TRBV11-2 with TRBJ2-5, with D possibly matching TRBD1 (6 bases). CDR1 is SGHAT and CDR2 is FQNNGV in the germline V gene. This CDR3 is 17 amino acids long. With 2 bases removed from V and 2 bases from J, the gap between germline ends came to 18 bases. CDR3 protein: CASSLRGYEGFQETQYF. In DNA, the CDR3 is TGTGCCAGCAGCTTAAGGGGGTATGAGGGGTTTCAAGAGACCCAGTACTTC.

The chain combines TRBV24-1 with TRBJ1-1, with unresolved D. Trimming stripped 7 bases from V and 7 bases from J, with 15 bases between. The germline V gene has CDR1 KGHDR and CDR2 SFDVKD. This CDR3 is built from 13 residues. CDR3 in amino acids: CATSGRLGVEAFF. The DNA for the CDR3 is TGTGCCACCAGCGGGAGATTGGGAGTTGAAGCTTTCTTT.

The chain is built from TRBV5-4 and TRBJ2-2; TRBD1 might be the D (6 bases). V lost 4 bases, J lost 4 bases, and 14 bases lay in between. The CDR3 extends over 15 amino acids. Germline lookup yields CDR1 SGHNT and CDR2 YYREEE (reference sequence). CDR3 DNA sequence: TGTGCCAGCAGCCTGCCGGGACAAAGCACCGGGGAGCTGTTTTTT. Its protein product is CASSLPGQSTGELFF.

V and J are TRBV19 and TRBJ1-5; 8 bases are a match to TRBD1. The V gene end was trimmed by 5 bases and the J gene end by 4 bases; junction bases not matched to a gene: 22. The CDR3 covers 20 residues. Germline V CDR1 and CDR2: LNHDA, SQIVND (reference sequence). The CDR3 protein is CASSPPSRPGSQGANQPQHF. CDR3 sequence (DNA): TGTGCCAGTAGTCCACCCTCTCGGCCCGGGTCCCAGGGGGCTAATCAGCCCCAGCATTTT.

J is TRBJ1-1 and V is TRBV7-9; 10 nucleotides line up with TRBD1. CDR1 is SEHNR, CDR2 FQNEAQ, per germline (reference sequence). This CDR3 contains 18 residues. With 2 bases clipped from V and 4 bases from J, the junction kept 13 bases outside the gene matches. The CDR3 sequence: CASSLRGDRGRSVTEAFF. CDR3 nucleotides: TGTGCCAGCAGCTTACGGGGGGACAGGGGTCGTTCGGTCACTGAAGCTTTCTTT.

The rearrangement joins TRBV30 to TRBJ2-3, with D perhaps TRBD1 (8 bases). V was pared by 2 bases and J by 4 bases, with 16 bases between. This CDR3 spans 15 amino acids. The germline V gene encodes CDR1 GTSNPN and CDR2 SVGIG (reference sequence). CDR3 region: CAWSTDRGGADTQYF. The CDR3 nucleotides read TGTGCCTGGAGTACCGACAGGGGAGGGGCAGATACGCAGTATTTT.